The entry below describes one TCR beta chain. Sequencing was performed with immunoSEQ multiplex PCR; in TCRdb, only in-frame clones are kept and a portion is missing. Of 400,000 to 500,000 clones listed, around 90% are singletons. Germline CDR1 is MNHEY and CDR2 is SVGAGI. The CDR3 covers 15 residues. V was shortened by 8 bases and J by 1 base, with 17 bases between the two germline ends. The data stem from a study of control samples from healthy donors and cancer patients. This chain links TRBV6-5 with TRBJ1-1, with no clear D. The sequenced sample consisted of PBMCs. The source is a man aged 35 to 55 with head and neck cancer. CDR3 DNA sequence: TGTGCCAGCGCCGGAGAGGTTCATCGGAACACTGAAGCTTTCTTT. Amino acid sequence: CASAGEVHRNTEAFF.